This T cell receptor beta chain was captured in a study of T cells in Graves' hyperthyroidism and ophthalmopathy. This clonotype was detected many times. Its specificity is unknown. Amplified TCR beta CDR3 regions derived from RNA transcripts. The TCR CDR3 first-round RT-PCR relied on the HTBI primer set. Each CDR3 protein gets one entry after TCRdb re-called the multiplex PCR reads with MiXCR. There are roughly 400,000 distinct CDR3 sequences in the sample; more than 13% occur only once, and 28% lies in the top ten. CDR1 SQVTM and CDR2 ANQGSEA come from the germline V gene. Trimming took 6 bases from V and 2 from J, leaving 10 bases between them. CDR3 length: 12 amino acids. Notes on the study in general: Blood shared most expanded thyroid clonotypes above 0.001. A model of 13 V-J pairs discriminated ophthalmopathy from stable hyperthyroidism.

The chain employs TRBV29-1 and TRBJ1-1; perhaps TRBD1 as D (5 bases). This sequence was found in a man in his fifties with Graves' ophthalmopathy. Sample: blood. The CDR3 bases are TGCAGCGTCTGGACATTAAACACTGAAGCTTTCTTT. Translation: CSVWTLNTEAFF.